This entry features one T cell receptor beta chain sequence. Method: immunoSEQ multiplex PCR; TCRdb's copy keeps in-frame clones and lacks some. The sample consists of about 56,000 clones, 70% to 90% of them appearing once. The CDR3 is 13 residues long. The V end lost 10 bases, the J end lost 9 bases, and 16 bases lay between the germline ends. The data were taken from a study of T cell responses to AZD1222 COVID-19 vaccine. This sequence was found in an adult in good health. The material was peripheral blood, obtained on day 0 of AZD1222 vaccination. The rearrangement uses TRBV12-3 or TRBV12-4 and TRBJ1-6, with a tentative D call TRBD1 (5 bases). The CDR3, as DNA: TGTGCCACCCGGGACTCACAAGGTTCACCCCTCCACTTT. Its protein product is CATRDSQGSPLHF.